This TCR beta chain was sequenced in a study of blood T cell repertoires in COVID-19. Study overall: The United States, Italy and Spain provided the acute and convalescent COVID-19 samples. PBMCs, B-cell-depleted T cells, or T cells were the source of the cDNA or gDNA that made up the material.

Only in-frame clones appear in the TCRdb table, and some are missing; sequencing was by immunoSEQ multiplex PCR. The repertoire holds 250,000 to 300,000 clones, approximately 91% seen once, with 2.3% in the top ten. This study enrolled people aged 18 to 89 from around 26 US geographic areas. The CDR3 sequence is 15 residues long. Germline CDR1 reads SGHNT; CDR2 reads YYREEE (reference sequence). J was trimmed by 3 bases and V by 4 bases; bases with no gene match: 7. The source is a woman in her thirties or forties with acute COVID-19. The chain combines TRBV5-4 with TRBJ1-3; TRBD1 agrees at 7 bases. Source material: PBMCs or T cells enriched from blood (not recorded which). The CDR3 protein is CASSHSGQVGNTIYF. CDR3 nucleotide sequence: TGTGCCAGCAGCCACAGCGGACAGGTTGGAAACACCATATATTTT. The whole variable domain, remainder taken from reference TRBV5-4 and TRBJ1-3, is ETGVTQSPTHLIKTRGQQVTLRCSSQSGHNTVSWYQQALGQGPQFIFQYYREEENGRGNFPPRFSGLQFPNYSSELNVNALELDDSALYLCASSHSGQVGNTIYFGEGSWLTVV.